This T cell receptor beta chain was sequenced during a study of T cells after yellow fever vaccination. The wider study: When fractions had low cell numbers, they were prepared with SMART-Seq v4 Ultra Low Input. Study observations and caveats: Clones from primary vaccination mostly reappeared after the booster (around 96% CD4, approximately 88% CD8). Contaminating bulk clonotypes could be abundant in FACS-sorted repertoires.

The germline V gene encodes CDR1 SQVTM and CDR2 ANQGSEA. Trimming at V came to 3 bases and at J to 2 bases, leaving 4 bases not matched to a gene. The length of the CDR3 is 14 residues. Synthesis of TCR cDNA relied on 5'RACE template switching, which attached a universal primer site and UMIs. MiXCR, applied by TCRdb to the 5' RACE reads, yields one record per CDR3 protein. The sample holds 200,000 to 300,000 distinct CDR3 sequences; approximately 6.7% are singletons and the top ten take approximately 1.1%. This clonotype was recorded many times. Its antigen is as yet unknown. The material was CD4+ T cells sorted from PBMCs, obtained on the day of the yellow fever booster vaccination. The chain joins TRBV29-1 to TRBJ2-7; 10 bases agree with TRBD2. The TCR sequence derives from a man in his thirties or forties who received the YFV17D yellow fever vaccine. CDR3 amino acids: CSVDVAGGAYEQYF. DNA for the CDR3: TGCAGCGTTGATGTAGCGGGAGGAGCCTACGAGCAGTACTTC.